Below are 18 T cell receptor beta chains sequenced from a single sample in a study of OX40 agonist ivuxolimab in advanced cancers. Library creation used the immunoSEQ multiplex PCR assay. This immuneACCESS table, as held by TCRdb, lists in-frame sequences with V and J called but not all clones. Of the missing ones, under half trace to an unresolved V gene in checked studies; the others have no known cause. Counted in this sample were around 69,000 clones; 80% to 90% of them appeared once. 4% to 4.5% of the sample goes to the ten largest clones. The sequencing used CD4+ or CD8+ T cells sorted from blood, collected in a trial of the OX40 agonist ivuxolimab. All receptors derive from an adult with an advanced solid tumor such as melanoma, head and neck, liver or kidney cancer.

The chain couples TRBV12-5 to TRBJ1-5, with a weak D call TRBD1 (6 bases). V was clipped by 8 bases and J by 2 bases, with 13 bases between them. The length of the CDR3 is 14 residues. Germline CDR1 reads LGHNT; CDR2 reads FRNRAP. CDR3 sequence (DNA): TGTGCTAGTCCCGTGGGGGCAGGCAATCAGCCCCAGCATTTT. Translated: CASPVGAGNQPQHF.

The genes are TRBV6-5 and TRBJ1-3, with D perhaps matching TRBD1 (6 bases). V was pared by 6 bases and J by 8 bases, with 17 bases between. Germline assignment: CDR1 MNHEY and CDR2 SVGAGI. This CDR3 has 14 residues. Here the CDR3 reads CASRTGLGPDTIYF. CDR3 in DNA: TGTGCCAGCAGAACAGGGCTTGGCCCGGACACCATATATTTT.

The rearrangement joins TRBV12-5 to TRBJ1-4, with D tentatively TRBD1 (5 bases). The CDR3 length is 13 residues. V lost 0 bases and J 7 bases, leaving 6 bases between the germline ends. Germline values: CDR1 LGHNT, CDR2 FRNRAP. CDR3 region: CASGLVTGEKLFF. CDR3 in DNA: TGTGCTAGTGGTTTGGTAACAGGTGAAAAACTGTTTTTT.

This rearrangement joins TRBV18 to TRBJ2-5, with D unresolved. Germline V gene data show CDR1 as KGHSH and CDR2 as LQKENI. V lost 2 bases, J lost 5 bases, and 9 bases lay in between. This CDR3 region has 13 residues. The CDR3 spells CASSPRMAETQYF. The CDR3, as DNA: TGTGCCAGCTCACCAAGGATGGCGGAGACCCAGTACTTC.

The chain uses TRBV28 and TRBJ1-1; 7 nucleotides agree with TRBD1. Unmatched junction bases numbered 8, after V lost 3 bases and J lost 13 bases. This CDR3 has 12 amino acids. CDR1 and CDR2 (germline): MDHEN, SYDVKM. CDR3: CASSLPGQIFFF. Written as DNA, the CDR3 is TGTGCCAGCAGTTTGCCGGGACAGATATTTTTCTTT.

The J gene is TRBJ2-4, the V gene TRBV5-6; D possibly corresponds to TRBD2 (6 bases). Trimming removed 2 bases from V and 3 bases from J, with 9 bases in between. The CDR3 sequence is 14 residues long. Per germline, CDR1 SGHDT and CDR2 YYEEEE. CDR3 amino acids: CASSFSGVKNIQYF. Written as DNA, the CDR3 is TGTGCCAGCAGCTTTTCGGGGGTCAAAAACATTCAGTACTTC. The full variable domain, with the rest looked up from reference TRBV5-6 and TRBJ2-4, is DAGVTQSPTHLIKTRGQQVTLRCSPKSGHDTVSWYQQALGQGPQFIFQYYEEEERQRGNFPDRFSGHQFPNYSSELNVNALLLGDSALYLCASSFSGVKNIQYFGAGTRLSVL.

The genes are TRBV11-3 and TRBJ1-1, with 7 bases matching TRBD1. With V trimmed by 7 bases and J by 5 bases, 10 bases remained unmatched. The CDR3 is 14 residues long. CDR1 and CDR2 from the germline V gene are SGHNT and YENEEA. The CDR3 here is CASKISGQVTEAFF. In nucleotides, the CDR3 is TGTGCCAGCAAGATATCAGGACAGGTTACTGAAGCTTTCTTT.

The CDR3 DNA is TGTGCCAGCAGTTACTCGACCCTAGCGGGAGCCAATGAGCAGTTCTTC. It specifies CASSYSTLAGANEQFF. The chain combines TRBV6-5 with TRBJ2-1; 10 nucleotides agree with TRBD2. Germline V lookup: CDR1 MNHEY, CDR2 SVGAGI. This CDR3 comprises 16 residues. Trimming cost V 0 bases and J 6 bases; bases outside gene matches: 5.

In DNA, the CDR3 is TGTGCCAGCAGCCTACAGAGCGGGGGTAACAATGAGCAGTTCTTC. Amino acid sequence: CASSLQSGGNNEQFF. The chain combines TRBV7-2 with TRBJ2-1, with 8 bases identical to TRBD2. Germline values: CDR1 SGHTA, CDR2 FQGNSA. CDR3 length: 15 residues. Trimming at V came to 5 bases and at J to 5 bases, leaving 8 bases not matched to a gene.

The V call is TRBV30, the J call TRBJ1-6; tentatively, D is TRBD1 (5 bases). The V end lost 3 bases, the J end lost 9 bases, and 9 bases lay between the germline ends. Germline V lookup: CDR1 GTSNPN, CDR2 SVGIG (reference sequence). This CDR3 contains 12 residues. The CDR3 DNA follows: TGTGCCTGGAGCAGGGACGGTTCACCCCTCCACTTT. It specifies CAWSRDGSPLHF.

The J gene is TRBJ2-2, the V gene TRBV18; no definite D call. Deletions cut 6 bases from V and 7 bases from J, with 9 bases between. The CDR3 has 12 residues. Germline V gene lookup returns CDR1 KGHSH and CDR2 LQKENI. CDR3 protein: CASSGPIGELFF. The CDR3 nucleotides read TGTGCCAGCTCTGGCCCGATCGGGGAGCTGTTTTTT.

Here the CDR3 DNA reads TGTGCCAGCAGTAGACCGGGACGCCCCTACGAGCAGTACTTC. This encodes CASSRPGRPYEQYF. The chain employs TRBV6-5 and TRBJ2-7; the D call may be TRBD1 or TRBD2 (5 bases each). Trimming took off 5 bases at V and 2 bases at J, with 13 bases between the two ends. This CDR3 comprises 14 residues. Germline V CDR1 and CDR2: MNHEY, SVGAGI.

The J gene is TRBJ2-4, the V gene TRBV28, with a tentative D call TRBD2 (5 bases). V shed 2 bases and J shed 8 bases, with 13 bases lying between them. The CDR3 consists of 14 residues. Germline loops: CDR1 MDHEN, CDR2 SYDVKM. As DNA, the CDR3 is TGTGCCAGCAGTTTAGCTAGCCACCAAGACATTCAGTACTTC. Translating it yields CASSLASHQDIQYF.

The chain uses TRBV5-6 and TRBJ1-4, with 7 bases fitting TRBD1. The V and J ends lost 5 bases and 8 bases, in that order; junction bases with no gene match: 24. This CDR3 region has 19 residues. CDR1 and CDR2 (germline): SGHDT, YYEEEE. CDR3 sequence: CASSKTRQGRIPGGEKLFF. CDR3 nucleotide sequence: TGTGCCAGCAGTAAGACCAGACAGGGCAGAATTCCGGGAGGGGAAAAACTGTTTTTT.

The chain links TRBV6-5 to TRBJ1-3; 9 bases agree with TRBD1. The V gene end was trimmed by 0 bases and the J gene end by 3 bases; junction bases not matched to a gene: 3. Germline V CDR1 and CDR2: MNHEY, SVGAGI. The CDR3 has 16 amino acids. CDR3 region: CASSYSWTGVGNTIYF. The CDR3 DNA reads TGTGCCAGCAGTTACTCCTGGACAGGGGTTGGAAACACCATATATTTT.

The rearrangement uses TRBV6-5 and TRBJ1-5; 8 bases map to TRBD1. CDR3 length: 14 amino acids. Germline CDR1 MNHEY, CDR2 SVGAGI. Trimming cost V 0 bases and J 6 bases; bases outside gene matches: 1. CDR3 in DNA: TGTGCCAGCAGTTACTCGACAGGGGTTCAGCCCCAGCATTTT. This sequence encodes CASSYSTGVQPQHF.

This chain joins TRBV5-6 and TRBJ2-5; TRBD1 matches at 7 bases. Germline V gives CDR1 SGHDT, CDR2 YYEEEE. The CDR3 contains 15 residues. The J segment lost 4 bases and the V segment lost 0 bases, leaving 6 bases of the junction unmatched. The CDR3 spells CASSLVGGVGETQYF. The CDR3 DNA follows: TGTGCCAGCAGCTTGGTAGGGGGCGTTGGAGAGACCCAGTACTTC.

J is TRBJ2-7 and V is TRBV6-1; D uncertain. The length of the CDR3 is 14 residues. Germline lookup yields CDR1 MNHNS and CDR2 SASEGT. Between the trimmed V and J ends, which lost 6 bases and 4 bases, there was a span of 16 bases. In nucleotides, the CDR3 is TGTGCCAGCAGGCCGGGTGGAGCCCCATACGAGCAGTACTTC. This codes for CASRPGGAPYEQYF.